Here is one T cell receptor (beta chain) with its context. This sample stems from a study of shared clonotypes between healthy human individuals. The wider study: The study drew on a couple of women and three men aged 18 to 49 as donors.

Trimming removed 6 bases from V and 2 bases from J, with 9 bases in between. Germline V gene data show CDR1 as MNHNS and CDR2 as SASEGT. This CDR3 contains 13 residues. Deep level was the assay's run setting. Unsorted PBMC replicate PCRs used 300 to 350 ng DNA, 25,000 to 35,000 T cell genomes. Sequencing used immunoSEQ multiplex PCR; TCRdb keeps in-frame clones, though not all of them. The sample has roughly 500,000 clones, roughly 80% seen once. V and J are TRBV6-1 and TRBJ2-3; no reliable D call. The sequence was collected from a woman in her thirties or forties in good health. Some clones in this sample may be carry-over from other donors' samples. Sequenced: PBMCs. The CDR3 nucleotides are TGTGCCAGCAGCCTTACAGTCACAGATACGCAGTATTTT. It codes for CASSLTVTDTQYF.